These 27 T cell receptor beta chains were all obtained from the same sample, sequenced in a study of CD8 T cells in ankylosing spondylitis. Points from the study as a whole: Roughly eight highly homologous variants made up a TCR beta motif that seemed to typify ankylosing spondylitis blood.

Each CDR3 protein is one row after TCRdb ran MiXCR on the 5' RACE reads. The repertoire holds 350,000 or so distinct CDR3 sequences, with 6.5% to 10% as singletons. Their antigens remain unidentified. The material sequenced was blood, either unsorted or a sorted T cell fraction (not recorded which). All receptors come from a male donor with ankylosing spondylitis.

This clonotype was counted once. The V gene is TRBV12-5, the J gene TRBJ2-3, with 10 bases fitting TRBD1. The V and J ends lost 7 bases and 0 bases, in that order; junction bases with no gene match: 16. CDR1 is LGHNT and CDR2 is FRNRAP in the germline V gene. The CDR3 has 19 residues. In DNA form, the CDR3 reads TGTGCTAGTGCCGTGACAGGGGGCACCAGTCCCCTTAGCACAGATACGCAGTATTTT. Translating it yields CASAVTGGTSPLSTDTQYF. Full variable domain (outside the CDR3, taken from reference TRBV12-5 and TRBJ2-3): DARVTQTPRHKVTEMGQEVTMRCQPILGHNTVFWYRQTMMQGLELLAYFRNRAPLDDSGMPKDRFSAEMPDATLATLKIQPSEPRDSAVYFCASAVTGGTSPLSTDTQYFGPGTRLTVL.

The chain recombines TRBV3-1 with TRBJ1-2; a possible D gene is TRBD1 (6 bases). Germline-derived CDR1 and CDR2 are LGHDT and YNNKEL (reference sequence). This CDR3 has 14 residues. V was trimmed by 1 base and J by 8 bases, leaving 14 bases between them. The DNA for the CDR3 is TGTGCCAGCAGCCAAGGGGGGCACTTTGGAGGCTACACCTTC. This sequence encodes CASSQGGHFGGYTF.

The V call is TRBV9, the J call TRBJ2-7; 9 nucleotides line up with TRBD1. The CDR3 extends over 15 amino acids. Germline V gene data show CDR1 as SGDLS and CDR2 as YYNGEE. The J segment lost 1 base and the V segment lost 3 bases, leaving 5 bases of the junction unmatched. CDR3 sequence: CASSERTGASYEQYF. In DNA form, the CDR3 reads TGTGCCAGCAGCGAAAGGACAGGGGCTTCCTACGAGCAGTACTTC.

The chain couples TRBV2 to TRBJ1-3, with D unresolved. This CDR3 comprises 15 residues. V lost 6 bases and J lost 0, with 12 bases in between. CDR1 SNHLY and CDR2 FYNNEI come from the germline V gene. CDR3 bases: TGTGCCAGCAGCGGGAACACAGACTCTGGAAACACCATATATTTT. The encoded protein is CASSGNTDSGNTIYF.

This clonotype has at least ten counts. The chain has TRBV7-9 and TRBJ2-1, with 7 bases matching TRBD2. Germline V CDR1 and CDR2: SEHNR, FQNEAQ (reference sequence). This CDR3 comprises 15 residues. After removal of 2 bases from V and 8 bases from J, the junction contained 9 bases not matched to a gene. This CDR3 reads CASSLPGLLWDEQFF. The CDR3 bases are TGTGCCAGCAGCTTACCGGGACTACTCTGGGATGAGCAGTTCTTC.

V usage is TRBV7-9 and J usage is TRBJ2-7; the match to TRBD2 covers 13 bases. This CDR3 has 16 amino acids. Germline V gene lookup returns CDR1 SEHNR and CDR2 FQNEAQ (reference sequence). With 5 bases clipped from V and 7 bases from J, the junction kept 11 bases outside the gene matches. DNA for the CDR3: TGTGCCAGCAGCGGCAGAGGACTAGCGGGAGACTTTGAGCAGTACTTC. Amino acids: CASSGRGLAGDFEQYF.

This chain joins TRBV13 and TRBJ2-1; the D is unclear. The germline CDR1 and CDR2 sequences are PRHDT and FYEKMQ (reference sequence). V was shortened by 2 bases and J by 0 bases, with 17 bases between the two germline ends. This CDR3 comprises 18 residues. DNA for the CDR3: TGTGCCAGCAGCTTACTTTCGGGCGGCGGCAGCTCCTACAATGAGCAGTTCTTC. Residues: CASSLLSGGGSSYNEQFF.

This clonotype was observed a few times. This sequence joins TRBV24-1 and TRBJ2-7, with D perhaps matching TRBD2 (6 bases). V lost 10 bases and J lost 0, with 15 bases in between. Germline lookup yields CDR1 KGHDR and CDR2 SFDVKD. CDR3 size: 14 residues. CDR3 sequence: CATGSGPPSYEQYF. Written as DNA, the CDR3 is TGTGCCACAGGGAGCGGGCCTCCCTCCTACGAGCAGTACTTC.

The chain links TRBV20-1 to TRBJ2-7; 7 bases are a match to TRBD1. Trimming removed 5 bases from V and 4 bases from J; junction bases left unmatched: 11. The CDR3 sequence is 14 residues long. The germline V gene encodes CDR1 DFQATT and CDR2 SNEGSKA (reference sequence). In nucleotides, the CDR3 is TGCAGTGCTCTACCGTGGGACAGATTTTACGAGCAGTACTTC. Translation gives CSALPWDRFYEQYF.

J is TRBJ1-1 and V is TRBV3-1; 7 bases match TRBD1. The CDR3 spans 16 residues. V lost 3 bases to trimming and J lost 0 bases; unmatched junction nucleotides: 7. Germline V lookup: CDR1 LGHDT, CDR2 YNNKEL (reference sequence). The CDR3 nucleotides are TGTGCCAGCAGCCAGAAACAGGGGACCCTGAACACTGAAGCTTTCTTT. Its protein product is CASSQKQGTLNTEAFF.

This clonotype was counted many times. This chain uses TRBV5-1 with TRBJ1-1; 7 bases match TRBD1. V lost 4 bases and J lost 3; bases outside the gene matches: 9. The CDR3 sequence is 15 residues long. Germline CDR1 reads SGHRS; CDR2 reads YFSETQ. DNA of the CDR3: TGCGCCAGCAGCCAAAAACAGGGGCGATACACTGAAGCTTTCTTT. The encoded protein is CASSQKQGRYTEAFF.

The CDR3 loop is CASSPGFLNTEAFF. Written as DNA, the CDR3 is TGTGCCAGCAGCCCCGGGTTCTTGAACACTGAAGCTTTCTTT. The chain joins TRBV5-6 to TRBJ1-1; no definite D call. In germline, CDR1 is SGHDT, CDR2 YYEEEE. V was shortened by 4 bases and J by 0 bases, with 10 bases between the two germline ends. The CDR3 loop spans 14 amino acids. Filled out from reference TRBV5-6 and TRBJ1-1, the complete variable domain reads DAGVTQSPTHLIKTRGQQVTLRCSPKSGHDTVSWYQQALGQGPQFIFQYYEEEERQRGNFPDRFSGHQFPNYSSELNVNALLLGDSALYLCASSPGFLNTEAFFGQGTRLTVV.

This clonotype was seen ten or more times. The CDR3 sequence: CASSTRVEETQYF. CDR3 in DNA: TGCGCCAGCAGCACTAGAGTTGAGGAGACCCAGTACTTC. This chain uses TRBV5-1 with TRBJ2-5; weak D call: TRBD2 (5 bases). CDR3 length: 13 residues. Germline V gene sequence: CDR1 SGHRS, CDR2 YFSETQ. The germline V and J ends were trimmed by 4 bases and 5 bases, with 12 bases remaining between them. Combining the CDR3 with reference TRBV5-1 and TRBJ2-5 gives the whole variable domain KAGVTQTPRYLIKTRGQQVTLSCSPISGHRSVSWYQQTPGQGLQFLFEYFSETQRNKGNFPGRFSGRQFSNSRSEMNVSTLELGDSALYLCASSTRVEETQYFGPGTRLLVL.

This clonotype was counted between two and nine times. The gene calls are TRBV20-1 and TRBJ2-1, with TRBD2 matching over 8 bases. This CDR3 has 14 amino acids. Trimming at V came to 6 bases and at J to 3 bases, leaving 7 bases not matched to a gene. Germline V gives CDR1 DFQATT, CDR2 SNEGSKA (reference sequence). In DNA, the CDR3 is TGCAGTGCGTATAGCGGGATCCTCTACAATGAGCAGTTCTTC. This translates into CSAYSGILYNEQFF.

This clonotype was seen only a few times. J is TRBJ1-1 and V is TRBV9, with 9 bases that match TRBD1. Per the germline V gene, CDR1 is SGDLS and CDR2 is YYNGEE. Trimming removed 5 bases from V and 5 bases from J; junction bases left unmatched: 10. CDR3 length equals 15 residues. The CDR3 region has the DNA TGTGCCAGCAGTGGAACCGGGACAGGGCCAACTGAAGCTTTCTTT. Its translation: CASSGTGTGPTEAFF.

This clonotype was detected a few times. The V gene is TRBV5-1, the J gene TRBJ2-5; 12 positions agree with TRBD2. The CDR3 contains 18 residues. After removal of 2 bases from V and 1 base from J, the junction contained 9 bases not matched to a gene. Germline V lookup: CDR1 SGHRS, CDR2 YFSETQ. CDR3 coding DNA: TGCGCCAGCAGCTTAGACCCGGGACTAGCGGGTTCCCAAGAGACCCAGTACTTC. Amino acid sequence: CASSLDPGLAGSQETQYF.

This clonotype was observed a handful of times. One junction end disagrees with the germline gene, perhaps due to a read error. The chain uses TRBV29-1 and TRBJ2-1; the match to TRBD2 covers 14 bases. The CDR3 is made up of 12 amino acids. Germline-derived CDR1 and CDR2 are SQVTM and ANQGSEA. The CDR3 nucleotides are TGCAGCGTTGAGGGACTAGCGGGAGACTCGCTCTTC. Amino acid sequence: CSVEGLAGDSLF.

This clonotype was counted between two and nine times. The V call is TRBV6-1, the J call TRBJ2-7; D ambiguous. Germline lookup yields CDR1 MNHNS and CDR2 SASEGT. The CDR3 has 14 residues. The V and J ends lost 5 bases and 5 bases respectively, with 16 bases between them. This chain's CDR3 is CASSLNPEQNEQYF. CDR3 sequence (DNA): TGTGCCAGCAGTCTTAACCCCGAGCAGAACGAGCAGTACTTC.

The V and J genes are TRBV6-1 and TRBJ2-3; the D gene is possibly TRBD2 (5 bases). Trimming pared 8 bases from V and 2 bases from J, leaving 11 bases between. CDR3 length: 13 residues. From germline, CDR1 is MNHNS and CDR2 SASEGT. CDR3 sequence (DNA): TGTGCCAGCTCTCGGGAATACACAGATACGCAGTATTTT. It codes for CASSREYTDTQYF.

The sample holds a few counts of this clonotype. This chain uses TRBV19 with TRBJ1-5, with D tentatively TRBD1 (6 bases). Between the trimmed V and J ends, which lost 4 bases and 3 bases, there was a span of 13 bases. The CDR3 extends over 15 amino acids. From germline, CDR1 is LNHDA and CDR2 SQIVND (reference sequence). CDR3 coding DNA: TGTGCCAGTAGTACTTACAGGGCAATCAATCAGCCCCAGCATTTT. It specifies CASSTYRAINQPQHF.

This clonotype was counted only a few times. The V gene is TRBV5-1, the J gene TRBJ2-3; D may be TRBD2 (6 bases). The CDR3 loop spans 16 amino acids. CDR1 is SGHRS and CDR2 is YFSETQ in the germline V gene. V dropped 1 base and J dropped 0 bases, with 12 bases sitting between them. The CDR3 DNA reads TGCGCCAGCAGCTTGCTGGGGGGAGCTAGCACAGATACGCAGTATTTT. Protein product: CASSLLGGASTDTQYF.

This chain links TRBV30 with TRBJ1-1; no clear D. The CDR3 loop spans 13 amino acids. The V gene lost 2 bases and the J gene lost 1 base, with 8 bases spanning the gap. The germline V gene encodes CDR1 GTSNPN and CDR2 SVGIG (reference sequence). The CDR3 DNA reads TGTGCCTGGAGTCAGGACTCGAACACTGAAGCTTTCTTT. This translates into CAWSQDSNTEAFF.

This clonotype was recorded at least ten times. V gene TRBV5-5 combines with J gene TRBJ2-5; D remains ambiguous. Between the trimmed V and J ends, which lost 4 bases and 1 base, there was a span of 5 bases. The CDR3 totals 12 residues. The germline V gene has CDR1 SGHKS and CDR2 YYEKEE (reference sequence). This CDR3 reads CASSRTQETQYF. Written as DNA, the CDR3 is TGTGCCAGCAGCCGGACCCAAGAGACCCAGTACTTC.

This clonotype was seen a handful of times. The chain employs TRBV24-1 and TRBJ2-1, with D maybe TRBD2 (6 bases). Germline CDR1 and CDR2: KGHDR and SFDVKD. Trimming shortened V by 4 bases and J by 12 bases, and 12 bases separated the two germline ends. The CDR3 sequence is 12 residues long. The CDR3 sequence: CATSETGTWQFF. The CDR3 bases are TGTGCCACCAGTGAGACCGGGACTTGGCAGTTCTTC.

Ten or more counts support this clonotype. CDR3 region: CASSSIDRVNEQFF. CDR3 sequence (DNA): TGTGCCAGCAGCTCAATCGACAGGGTCAATGAGCAGTTCTTC. The gene calls are TRBV7-2 and TRBJ2-1; 7 bases are a match to TRBD1. Germline CDR1 and CDR2: SGHTA and FQGNSA. The CDR3 covers 14 residues. J was trimmed by 6 bases and V by 4 bases; bases with no gene match: 6.

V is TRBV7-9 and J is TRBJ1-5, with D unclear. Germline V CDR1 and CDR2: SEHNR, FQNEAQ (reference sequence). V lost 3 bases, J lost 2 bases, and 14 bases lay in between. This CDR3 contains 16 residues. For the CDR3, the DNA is TGTGCCAGCAGCTTCTCCGGAGATAGGGGCAATCAGCCCCAGCATTTT. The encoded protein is CASSFSGDRGNQPQHF.

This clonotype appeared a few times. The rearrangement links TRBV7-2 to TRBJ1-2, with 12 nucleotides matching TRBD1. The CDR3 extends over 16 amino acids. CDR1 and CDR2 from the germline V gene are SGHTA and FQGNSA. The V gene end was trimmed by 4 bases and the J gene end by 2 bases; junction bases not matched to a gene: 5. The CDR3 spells CASSWGQGALNYGYTF. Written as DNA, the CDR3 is TGTGCCAGCAGCTGGGGACAGGGGGCCCTAAACTATGGCTACACCTTC.